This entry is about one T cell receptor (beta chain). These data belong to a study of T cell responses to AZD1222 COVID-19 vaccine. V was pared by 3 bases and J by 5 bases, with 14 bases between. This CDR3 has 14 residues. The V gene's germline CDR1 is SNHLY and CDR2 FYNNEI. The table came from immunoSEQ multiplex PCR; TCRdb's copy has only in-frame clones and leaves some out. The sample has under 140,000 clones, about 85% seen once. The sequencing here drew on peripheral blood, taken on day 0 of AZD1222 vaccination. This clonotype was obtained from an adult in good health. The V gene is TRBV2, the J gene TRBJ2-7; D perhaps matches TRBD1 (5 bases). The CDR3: CASSDFDSLDEQYF. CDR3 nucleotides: TGTGCCAGCAGTGATTTTGACAGCCTCGACGAGCAGTACTTC.